This T cell receptor (beta chain) was recorded in a study of shared clonotypes between healthy human individuals (dated by TCRdb to the early 2020s). A note on the overall study: A couple of women and a few men aged 18 to 49 years were included in the cohort. For each donor, CD4 naive and CD4 memory were each run on three plates, CD8 naive on two plates, and CD8 memory on one plate. Blood TCR repertoires of five healthy adults were deeply sequenced to estimate repertoire size and the extent of clonotype sharing between individuals. To increase sequencing depth and limit assay-specific biases, different laboratories used diverse techniques to prepare libraries and sequence TCR repertoires. Each donor's leukapheresis produced roughly between about 0.9 and 9.5 billion PBMCs.

This clone was found many times. No antigen is known for it. Base qualities were left out, and no much larger clone turns up one base away. Using the deep immunoSEQ assay, TCR CDR3 regions were amplified from genomic DNA by multiplex PCR. Extracted genomic DNA from each cell subset was spread evenly across all wells of several immunoSEQ 96-well plates, with each plate serving as a replicate. Each replicate PCR for sorted subsets received around 210 ng genomic DNA, equal to about 30,000 T cell genomes. Purified libraries were measured with a Qubit 3.0 fluorometer, size-checked on a Bioanalyzer 2100, and measured again with the KAPA Library Quantification kit. Every immunoSEQ 96-well plate was sequenced on a dedicated single-read 150-cycle Illumina NextSeq 550 flow cell. The original pipeline was this. Because the immunoSEQ output included only junctional sequences and no quality scores, the filtering could not be the same as the filtering used for full-length reads. To assign V/J genes and CDR3, sequences were annotated against IMGT germline references using PyIR, a Python wrapper for IgBLAST v1.9. Reads with weak V/J assignments (E-value above 1e-6), missing CDR3, stop codons, out-of-frame junctions, or ambiguous translated residues were removed. V3J clonotypes were defined as sequences sharing an identical inferred V gene, J gene, and CDR3 amino acid sequence. Percentage overlap between repertoires was calculated by dividing the number of shared unique clonotypes by the size of the smaller repertoire. RTK rarefaction, the Chao1 estimator, and Recon v2.1 estimates of unobserved clonotypes were used to assess repertoire richness. OLGA was used to compute generation probabilities for all TCRbeta clonotypes that the gDNA method yielded from a few donors. TCRdb holds this immuneACCESS table with in-frame rearrangements only. Some clones are missing; in checked studies, unresolved V genes explain under half, and the rest has no known cause. V and J calls and clone size are given by that table; D and trimming were obtained from the DNA. The sample table shows about 1.1 million clones, and more than 75% are seen once. The biggest ten clones account for more than 0.5% of the sample.

The donors were healthy, HIV-negative adults who had no recently reported acute infections or vaccinations. Every donor was a Caucasian adult living in Nashville, Tennessee, USA. CD4+ T cells were enriched by magnetic negative selection, after which naive cells were positively selected on CD45RA and the negative fraction was taken as the memory subset. Blood was collected by leukapheresis, and PBMCs were isolated by Ficoll-Histopaque density gradient centrifugation and then cryopreserved in liquid nitrogen vapor phase. Analytical flow cytometry was used to check the purity and quantity of every magnetically sorted T cell population. From each sorted fraction, genomic DNA was isolated and quantified by UV absorbance on a Nanodrop 2000c. In the germline V gene, CDR1 corresponds to MGHRA and CDR2 to YSYEKL. Deletion took 0 bases off V and 7 bases off J, with a span of 18 bases between the germline ends. The CDR3 numbers 16 residues from cysteine through phenylalanine. Just the 48-base CDR3 DNA is kept, in frame starting at base 1.

Paper-wide results and their limitations: Incomplete sequencing was indicated by rarefaction of sorted-subset datasets, despite the large sequencing depth. Pairwise subsampling indicated that sequencing depth was expected to affect the degree of clonotype sharing among donors. Sampling was limited to blood, and TCR repertoires in tissue likely differ from TCR repertoires in blood. Higher generation probabilities were observed for clonotypes shared by all four sorted-subset donors than for non-shared clonotypes. Because the study included a small number of donors, the genetic and exposure-history diversity represented was limited. When a handful of donors were compared, the shared fraction of clonotypes was about 5% for naive CD4, about 4% for naive CD8, 2% to 2.5% for memory CD4, and 0.35% to 0.4% for memory CD8. Estimated clonotype richness was generally larger for naive than for memory subsets.

The TCR sequence derives from a man in his late teens or twenties in good health. Some clones in this sample may be carry-over from other donors' samples. Recombination connected TRBV4-1 to TRBJ1-2; the D gene is perhaps TRBD1, on 6 matching bases. What was sequenced was memory CD4+ T cells from PBMCs. Per the publication, the cell subset or site label means: CD45RA-negative fraction. The CDR3 region has the sequence CASSQELGGLGGGYTF. The sequenced DNA is TGCGCCAGCAGCCAAGAGCTCGGGGGGCTAGGAGGTGGCTACACCTTC.